This TCR beta chain derives from a study of blood T cell repertoires in COVID-19. In this sample, this clone turned up once. TCRdb keeps only in-frame clones here, not all; method: immunoSEQ multiplex PCR. This sample yields about 270,000 clones, of which roughly 93% are seen a single time; approximately 2.4% belongs to the top ten. Unmatched junction bases numbered 11, after V lost 0 bases and J lost 5 bases. Germline lookup yields CDR1 SGHRS and CDR2 YFSETQ. CDR3 length: 17 residues. The material sequenced was PBMCs or T cells enriched from blood (not recorded which). The chain has TRBV5-1 and TRBJ1-1; 9 nucleotides match TRBD1. This clonotype was sampled from a woman in her thirties or forties with acute COVID-19. CDR3 bases: TGCGCCAGCAGCTTGGGGGCCTCCGGGACAGGGCGGACTGAAGCTTTCTTT. It specifies CASSLGASGTGRTEAFF. Filled out from reference TRBV5-1 and TRBJ1-1, the complete variable domain reads KAGVTQTPRYLIKTRGQQVTLSCSPISGHRSVSWYQQTPGQGLQFLFEYFSETQRNKGNFPGRFSGRQFSNSRSEMNVSTLELGDSALYLCASSLGASGTGRTEAFFGQGTRLTVV.